The T cell receptor beta chain under discussion was sequenced for a study of technical replicates of blood from a few donors. TCRdb's copy holds only in-frame clones and misses some; the assay was immunoSEQ multiplex PCR. The sample consists of tens of thousands of clones, around nine tenths of them appearing once. Germline CDR1 is GTSNPN and CDR2 is SVGIG (reference sequence). With V trimmed by 1 base and J by 6 bases, 6 bases remained unmatched. This CDR3 region has 14 residues. The sequence was obtained from a human donor in good health. Some clones in this sample may be carry-over from other donors' samples. The sequenced sample consisted of PBMCs. The rearrangement joins TRBV30 to TRBJ1-5; TRBD1 aligns across 7 bases. CDR3 nucleotides: TGTGCCTGGAGTGCGGGACAGTTTCCTCAGCCCCAGCATTTT. It encodes CAWSAGQFPQPQHF.